The 31 T cell receptor beta chains in this list originate from one sample, sequenced in a study of blood T cells in healthy people across ages (dated by TCRdb to the mid-2010s). The method behind the library was 5' RACE. Sequenced using an Illumina HiSeq 2500. A second about 7 to 11 cycle PCR used a sample-barcoded 5' primer and a J-beta primer mix. TCRdb applied fastp at Q25 and MiXCR to the public reads, then kept only in-frame beta chains. Under each unique CDR3 protein, matching rows form one entry showing the most common genes and DNA. Recorded for this sample are under 1,000,000 distinct CDR3 sequences; less than 60% of them occurred a single time. The top ten clones comprise 18% of the sample. Sequences were obtained from blood. The receptors come from an older man in good health.

The table lists this clonotype with a few counts. V gene TRBV6-5 combines with J gene TRBJ2-7, with 12 bases that match TRBD1. The V and J ends lost 5 bases and 3 bases, in that order; junction bases with no gene match: 5. The germline gives CDR1 MNHEY, CDR2 SVGAGI. The CDR3 is 15 residues long. The CDR3: CASSDRDRGLYEQYF. CDR3 nucleotide sequence: TGTGCCAGCAGTGACCGGGACAGGGGGCTCTACGAGCAGTACTTC.

This clonotype showed up just a few times. This chain joins TRBV5-1 and TRBJ2-3; TRBD2 matches 10 bases. CDR1 is SGHRS, CDR2 YFSETQ, per germline. This CDR3 is built from 17 residues. Trimming cost V 0 bases and J 3 bases; bases outside gene matches: 7. The CDR3 sequence is CASSLEALAGGTDTQYF. CDR3 in DNA: TGCGCCAGCAGCTTGGAAGCGTTAGCGGGAGGTACAGATACGCAGTATTTT.

The sample holds a few counts of this clonotype. This CDR3 is CASSQIKLGFVGGGNEQYF. The CDR3 DNA is TGCGCCAGCAGCCAGATTAAATTGGGTTTCGTTGGGGGAGGCAACGAGCAGTACTTC. The chain has TRBV4-1 and TRBJ2-7; a weak D match, TRBD2 (6 bases). Between the trimmed V and J ends, which lost 3 bases and 5 bases, there was a span of 29 bases. The CDR3 contains 19 residues. Looked up from germline, CDR1 is MGHRA and CDR2 is YSYEKL.

This chain joins TRBV11-1 and TRBJ2-3; no definite D call. Trimming stripped 6 bases from V and 9 bases from J, with 10 bases between. Germline CDR1 SGHAT, CDR2 FQDESV (reference sequence). This CDR3 contains 11 residues. DNA for the CDR3: TGTGCCAGCAGTGGGTATGGCACGCAGTATTTT. As protein: CASSGYGTQYF.

The V call is TRBV30, the J call TRBJ1-1; D uncertain. Between the trimmed V and J ends, which lost 0 bases and 0 bases, there was a span of 14 bases. Germline loops: CDR1 GTSNPN, CDR2 SVGIG (reference sequence). The CDR3 runs 16 residues. The CDR3 region is CAWSVRWGGMNTEAFF. CDR3 coding DNA: TGTGCCTGGAGTGTAAGGTGGGGAGGGATGAACACTGAAGCTTTCTTT. Complete variable domain (other parts from reference TRBV30 and TRBJ1-1): SQTIHQWPATLVQPVGSPLSLECTVEGTSNPNLYWYRQAAGRGLQLLFYSVGIGQISSEVPQNLSASRPQDRQFILSSKKLLLSDSGFYLCAWSVRWGGMNTEAFFGQGTRLTVV.

As regards this clonotype: Being one base from a much bigger clone, this may be a read error. The CDR3 region has the DNA TGTGCCAGCAGGGCCGATTCTAGTGACGAGCAGTACTTC. Translated, it gives CASRADSSDEQYF. This sequence joins TRBV12-3 or TRBV12-4 and TRBJ2-7; D uncertain. The CDR3 extends over 13 amino acids. Between the trimmed V and J ends, which lost 6 bases and 5 bases, there was a span of 14 bases.

Concerning this clonotype: This may come from a read error, since a much larger clone is one base off. The chain is built from TRBV20-1 and TRBJ2-5; 8 bases align to TRBD2. Matching the DNA end better, TRBJ2-1 makes the J call doubtful. CDR1 and CDR2 (germline): DFQATT, SNEGSKA (reference sequence). The CDR3 has 15 residues. DNA of the CDR3: TGCAGTGCCAGGGTGCTAGCGGGCATCCAAGAGACCCAGTTCTTC. Encoded protein: CSARVLAGIQETQFF.

The sample holds a few counts of this clonotype. V gene TRBV7-9 combines with J gene TRBJ1-1; D is unclear. Trimming stripped 3 bases from V and 3 bases from J, with 5 bases between. The CDR3 covers 12 residues. Germline V gene data show CDR1 as SEHNR and CDR2 as FQNEAQ (reference sequence). This chain's CDR3 is CASSFGDTEAFF. CDR3 DNA: TGTGCCAGCAGCTTTGGGGACACTGAAGCTTTCTTT.

Regarding this clonotype: A single base separates this from a much larger clone, so it may be a read error. The chain couples TRBV29-1 to TRBJ2-5; 7 bases are shared with TRBD1. CDR1 and CDR2 from the germline V gene are SQVTM and ANQGSEA. CDR3 size: 13 residues. V lost 6 bases to trimming and J lost 7 bases; unmatched junction nucleotides: 11. The CDR3 region is CSVDDRVEGTQYF. Here the CDR3 DNA reads TGCAGCGTCGACGACAGGGTCGAAGGGACCCAGTACTTC.

The chain has TRBV7-9 and TRBJ2-5; weak D call: TRBD1 (6 bases). The DNA end is more similar to TRBJ2-7, so the J call may be wrong. Germline V lookup: CDR1 SEHNR, CDR2 FQNEAQ (reference sequence). The CDR3 sequence is 12 residues long. CDR3 DNA: TGTGCCAGCATCTCAGCAGGGGACGAGCAGTACTTC. Translated, it gives CASISAGDEQYF.

There are many counts of this clonotype. The rearrangement links TRBV15 to TRBJ1-5, with TRBD1 matching over 7 bases. The J segment lost 5 bases and the V segment lost 2 bases, leaving 12 bases of the junction unmatched. The CDR3 consists of 17 residues. The germline V gene encodes CDR1 LNHNV and CDR2 YYDKDF (reference sequence). The CDR3 here is CATSRNPDRDLDQPQHF. In DNA, the CDR3 is TGTGCCACCAGCAGAAATCCCGACAGGGACCTGGATCAGCCCCAGCATTTT.

This chain connects TRBV20-1 to TRBJ2-7; TRBD1 matches at 9 bases. Trimming took 7 bases from V and 8 from J; bases not matched to a gene: 15. Germline assignment: CDR1 DFQATT and CDR2 SNEGSKA (reference sequence). The CDR3 contains 14 residues. Written as DNA, the CDR3 is TGCAGTGTTTCACCCGCCCGGGACAGGGATCAGCAGTACTTC. This encodes CSVSPARDRDQQYF.

This clonotype was recorded many times. The chain carries TRBV5-1 and TRBJ1-1; the match to TRBD1 covers 9 bases. CDR3 length equals 15 residues. The germline V gene encodes CDR1 SGHRS and CDR2 YFSETQ. Trimming cost V 4 bases and J 6 bases; bases outside gene matches: 10. The CDR3: CASSPGTGWSAEAFF. The CDR3 bases are TGCGCCAGCAGCCCGGGGACAGGGTGGAGCGCTGAAGCTTTCTTT.

The V call is TRBV6-6, the J call TRBJ2-7, with 8 bases that match TRBD2. The CDR3 runs to 15 residues. CDR1 and CDR2 (germline): MNHNY, SVGAGI (reference sequence). V was clipped by 0 bases and J by 0 bases; unmatched bases: 1. CDR3 nucleotide sequence: TGTGCCAGCAGTTACTCAGGGACTAGCTCCTACGAGCAGTACTTC. This gives the protein CASSYSGTSSYEQYF.

This chain joins TRBV6-1 and TRBJ1-5; TRBD1 is a possible D gene (6 bases). The germline V gene encodes CDR1 MNHNS and CDR2 SASEGT. V was cut by 1 base and J by 3 bases, with 13 bases left in between. The CDR3 has 16 amino acids. The CDR3 DNA reads as TGTGCCAGCAGTGAAGGAACAGGGAAATTCAATCAGCCCCAGCATTTT. Encoded protein: CASSEGTGKFNQPQHF.

This CDR3 reads CSARDAGQAYEQYF. The CDR3 DNA reads TGCAGTGCTAGAGATGCTGGACAGGCCTACGAGCAGTACTTC. V usage is TRBV20-1 and J usage is TRBJ2-7; 7 bases fit TRBD1. CDR1 is DFQATT, CDR2 SNEGSKA, per germline (reference sequence). Unmatched junction bases numbered 4, after V lost 0 bases and J lost 2 bases. CDR3 length: 14 amino acids.

The chain has TRBV30 and TRBJ2-3, with 10 bases lining up with TRBD2. CDR1 is GTSNPN, CDR2 SVGIG, per germline (reference sequence). The CDR3 contains 16 residues. The V segment lost 1 base and the J segment 3 bases; nucleotides outside the gene matches: 7. CDR3 residues: CAWSEGLAGATDTQYF. The CDR3 region has the DNA TGTGCCTGGAGTGAGGGTCTAGCGGGAGCTACAGATACGCAGTATTTT.

V is TRBV12-3 or TRBV12-4 and J is TRBJ1-3; 9 bases line up with TRBD1. V shed 5 bases and J 4 bases; nucleotides not matched to a gene: 6. This CDR3 contains 15 residues. Written as DNA, the CDR3 is TGTGCCAGCAGTCAACAGGGGGCGTCGGGAAACACCATATATTTT. This translates into CASSQQGASGNTIYF.

The chain joins TRBV12-3 or TRBV12-4 to TRBJ2-6; the D gene could be TRBD1 or TRBD2 (5 bases each). The CDR3 loop spans 18 amino acids. Between the trimmed V and J ends, which lost 6 bases and 1 base, there was a span of 19 bases. For the CDR3, the DNA is TGTGCCAGCAGCCGCGAGAGGGGAGCGGTATCTGGGGCCAACGTCCTGACTTTC. Translation gives CASSRERGAVSGANVLTF.

The chain carries TRBV7-2 and TRBJ2-7, with D perhaps TRBD2 (6 bases). CDR3 length: 16 amino acids. Trimming removed 0 bases at V and 0 bases at J, with 12 bases between. CDR1 and CDR2 (germline): SGHTA, FQGNSA. The CDR3 protein is CASSLAGAGSSYEQYF. The CDR3 nucleotides read TGTGCCAGCAGCTTAGCTGGCGCGGGGAGCTCCTACGAGCAGTACTTC.

V gene TRBV20-1 combines with J gene TRBJ2-1, with 9 positions matching TRBD2. The ends lost 3 bases at V and 7 bases at J; junction bases unmatched: 7. The CDR3 consists of 14 residues. The germline CDR1 and CDR2 sequences are DFQATT and SNEGSKA (reference sequence). In DNA form, the CDR3 reads TGCAGTGCTAGTACGTTGGGACTAGCAAATGAGCAGTTCTTC. It encodes CSASTLGLANEQFF.

The chain is built from TRBV9 and TRBJ2-7, with TRBD2 identical over 10 bases. The germline V gene has CDR1 SGDLS and CDR2 YYNGEE. Trimming removed 4 bases from V and 4 bases from J; junction bases left unmatched: 8. CDR3 length equals 15 residues. The CDR3 nucleotides read TGTGCCAGCAGCCCCCCAAGAGCGGGAGGGTACGAGCAGTACTTC. Encoded protein: CASSPPRAGGYEQYF. Drawing the rest from reference TRBV9 and TRBJ2-7, the complete variable domain is DSGVTQTPKHLITATGQRVTLRCSPRSGDLSVYWYQQSLDQGLQFLIQYYNGEERAKGNILERFSAQQFPDLHSELNLSSLELGDSALYFCASSPPRAGGYEQYFGPGTRLTVT.

Only a few counts were recorded for this clonotype. V usage is TRBV29-1 and J usage is TRBJ2-7; D is unresolved. CDR1 and CDR2 from the germline V gene are SQVTM and ANQGSEA. V lost 0 bases and J 3 bases, leaving 6 bases between the germline ends. This CDR3 is built from 12 residues. CDR3 nucleotide sequence: TGCAGCGTTGAAGAGAGTAGCTACGAGCAGTACTTC. This codes for CSVEESSYEQYF.

The V gene is TRBV5-1, the J gene TRBJ2-2, with D uncertain. This CDR3 comprises 15 residues. CDR1 and CDR2 from the germline V gene are SGHRS and YFSETQ. The V end was cut by 0 bases, the J end by 4 bases, with 10 bases between. This chain's CDR3 is CASSLGAIGTGELFF. In DNA, the CDR3 is TGCGCCAGCAGCTTGGGCGCTATCGGCACCGGGGAGCTGTTTTTT. Based on the CDR3 plus reference TRBV5-1 and TRBJ2-2, the full variable domain is KAGVTQTPRYLIKTRGQQVTLSCSPISGHRSVSWYQQTPGQGLQFLFEYFSETQRNKGNFPGRFSGRQFSNSRSEMNVSTLELGDSALYLCASSLGAIGTGELFFGEGSRLTVL.

This clonotype was detected a few times. V and J are TRBV6-5 and TRBJ2-7; D gene uncertain. The germline V gene encodes CDR1 MNHEY and CDR2 SVGAGI. V was shortened by 0 bases and J by 7 bases, with 16 bases between the two germline ends. CDR3 length: 15 amino acids. CDR3 residues: CASSYSRSSVREQYF. The CDR3 nucleotides read TGTGCCAGCAGTTACTCGAGGTCTTCGGTAAGGGAGCAGTACTTC.

The rearrangement joins TRBV18 to TRBJ2-6; no firm D call. CDR1 is KGHSH and CDR2 is LQKENI in the germline V gene. The CDR3 is made up of 13 amino acids. Trimming stripped 9 bases from V and 0 bases from J, with 6 bases between. The CDR3: CASQISGANVLTF. Written as DNA, the CDR3 is TGTGCCAGTCAGATCTCTGGGGCCAACGTCCTGACTTTC.

CDR3 coding DNA: TGTGCCATCAGTGGGACAGGGGGTTCACCCCTCCACTTT. Protein sequence: CAISGTGGSPLHF. The rearrangement joins TRBV10-3 to TRBJ1-6; 10 bases agree with TRBD1. The V gene's germline CDR1 is ENHRY and CDR2 SYGVKD. The junction had 0 bases not matched to a gene; V was cut back by 4 bases and J by 9 bases. The CDR3 runs to 13 residues.

The V and J genes are TRBV9 and TRBJ2-1, with a tentative D call TRBD2 (5 bases). Germline CDR1 is SGDLS and CDR2 is YYNGEE. The CDR3 is 14 residues long. V was trimmed by 1 base and J by 9 bases, leaving 14 bases between them. The CDR3 DNA reads TGTGCCAGCAGCGTAACACTAGTGGGCCTTGAGCAGTTCTTC. Its translation: CASSVTLVGLEQFF.

This clonotype was picked up a small number of times. V and J are TRBV11-3 and TRBJ2-5; 7 positions match TRBD1. CDR1 is SGHNT and CDR2 is YENEEA in the germline V gene. J lost 5 bases, V lost 1 base, and 7 bases had no gene match. The CDR3 length is 15 residues. The CDR3 bases are TGTGCCAGCAGCTTAGGTGAAGGGGGCATGGAGACCCAGTACTTC. This translates into CASSLGEGGMETQYF.

The chain uses TRBV18 and TRBJ1-4; TRBD1 agrees at 11 bases. The ends lost 3 bases at V and 12 bases at J; junction bases unmatched: 9. Germline lookup yields CDR1 KGHSH and CDR2 LQKENI. This CDR3 spans 15 amino acids. As DNA, the CDR3 is TGTGCCAGCTCACCGGGGACAGGGGGGCTCCGGGAACTGTTTTTT. It yields the protein CASSPGTGGLRELFF.

This chain links TRBV7-9 with TRBJ2-1, with TRBD1 matching over 8 bases. The CDR3 extends over 15 amino acids. Germline-derived CDR1 and CDR2 are SEHNR and FQNEAQ (reference sequence). The ends lost 7 bases at V and 3 bases at J; junction bases unmatched: 8. The CDR3 nucleotides read TGTGCCAGCACCCTTGACAGGGGAGTCTACAATGAGCAGTTCTTC. It translates to CASTLDRGVYNEQFF.